Listed here are 15 T cell receptor beta chains from one sample, sequenced in a study of radiation and T cells in renal cell carcinoma. The method was immunoSEQ multiplex PCR; TCRdb's version includes in-frame clones alone and lacks a portion of them. The repertoire holds about 130,000 clones, with around 83% as singletons. Time point in this sample: baseline pretreatment blood. As to treatment: 15 Gy SBRT to primary tumor, nephrectomy 4 weeks later. The sequences come from blood, collected from a patient whose treatment included radiotherapy and nephrectomy. These receptors came from an older woman with renal cell carcinoma.

V and J are TRBV7-2 and TRBJ1-3; TRBD1 agrees at 7 bases. Per germline, CDR1 SGHTA and CDR2 FQGNSA. The CDR3 has 15 residues. The junction had 6 bases not matched to a gene; V was cut back by 6 bases and J by 1 base. As DNA, the CDR3 is TGTGCCAGCAGACTAACAGGGGATTCTGGAAACACCATATATTTT. It codes for CASRLTGDSGNTIYF.

The V call is TRBV4-1, the J call TRBJ2-1, with D hard to call. The CDR3 sequence is 16 residues long. The germline CDR1 and CDR2 sequences are MGHRA and YSYEKL. V was pared by 1 base and J by 1 base, with 11 bases between. CDR3 residues: CASSQGLVGSYNEQFF. The CDR3 DNA follows: TGCGCCAGCAGCCAAGGCTTAGTGGGATCCTACAATGAGCAGTTCTTC.

The chain links TRBV5-1 to TRBJ2-1; TRBD1 is a possible D gene (6 bases). V was clipped by 4 bases and J by 0 bases, with 14 bases between them. This CDR3 region has 16 residues. Germline CDR1 and CDR2: SGHRS and YFSETQ. The CDR3 sequence is CASSVGQPPSYNEQFF. The CDR3 DNA is TGCGCCAGCAGCGTTGGACAGCCGCCCTCCTACAATGAGCAGTTCTTC.

The rearrangement joins TRBV11-1 to TRBJ2-7; D is undetermined. This CDR3 comprises 13 residues. V lost 5 bases and J lost 5, with 13 bases in between. The V gene's germline CDR1 is SGHAT and CDR2 FQDESV (reference sequence). Here the CDR3 reads CASSLELRDEQYF. CDR3 nucleotide sequence: TGTGCCAGCAGCCTCGAGCTCCGGGACGAGCAGTACTTC.

This chain joins TRBV19 and TRBJ2-7; 9 positions agree with TRBD1. With V trimmed by 6 bases and J by 3 bases, 6 bases remained unmatched. Per germline, CDR1 LNHDA and CDR2 SQIVND (reference sequence). There are 14 residues in the CDR3. CDR3 DNA sequence: TGTGCCAGTAGCATCACAGGGGGCTTCTACGAGCAGTACTTC. It translates to CASSITGGFYEQYF. Combining the CDR3 with reference TRBV19 and TRBJ2-7 gives the whole variable domain DGGITQSPKYLFRKEGQNVTLSCEQNLNHDAMYWYRQDPGQGLRLIYYSQIVNDFQKGDIAEGYSVSREKKESFPLTVTSAQKNPTAFYLCASSITGGFYEQYFGPGTRLTVT.

The gene calls are TRBV19 and TRBJ2-1, with D perhaps TRBD1 (6 bases). Germline CDR1 reads LNHDA; CDR2 reads SQIVND (reference sequence). The CDR3 contains 14 residues. Trimming left V 4 bases short and J 3 bases short, with 10 bases between. In nucleotides, the CDR3 is TGTGCCAGTAGTAGGCAGGGGAACTACAATGAGCAGTTCTTC. Its protein is CASSRQGNYNEQFF. The full variable domain, completed using reference TRBV19 and TRBJ2-1, is DGGITQSPKYLFRKEGQNVTLSCEQNLNHDAMYWYRQDPGQGLRLIYYSQIVNDFQKGDIAEGYSVSREKKESFPLTVTSAQKNPTAFYLCASSRQGNYNEQFFGPGTRLTVL.

The chain joins TRBV7-2 to TRBJ1-2, with TRBD1 matching 12 bases. The CDR3 is 16 amino acids. V lost 4 bases and J lost 8; bases outside the gene matches: 11. Germline loops: CDR1 SGHTA, CDR2 FQGNSA. CDR3: CASSSGQGARIWGYTF. The CDR3 DNA sequence: TGTGCCAGCAGCTCGGGACAGGGGGCGCGTATCTGGGGCTACACCTTC. Full variable domain (outside the CDR3, taken from reference TRBV7-2 and TRBJ1-2): GAGVSQSPSNKVTEKGKDVELRCDPISGHTALYWYRQSLGQGLEFLIYFQGNSAPDKSGLPSDRFSAERTGGSVSTLTIQRTQQEDSAVYLCASSSGQGARIWGYTFGSGTRLTVV.

This chain joins TRBV30 and TRBJ1-3; no reliable D call. The V and J ends lost 2 bases and 4 bases respectively, with 12 bases between them. Germline CDR1 reads GTSNPN; CDR2 reads SVGIG (reference sequence). The CDR3 has 14 residues. CDR3 DNA sequence: TGTGCCTGGAGTATAAATTCTCTGGGAAACACCATATATTTT. This sequence encodes CAWSINSLGNTIYF.

This clone has a single count. The gene calls are TRBV7-9 and TRBJ2-6; D gene ambiguous. Per germline, CDR1 SEHNR and CDR2 FQNEAQ (reference sequence). The CDR3 length is 16 residues. V lost 1 base to trimming and J lost 0 bases, with 7 bases between them. Here the CDR3 DNA reads TGTGCCAGCAGCTTAGAGGTTAGCTCTGGGGCCAACGTCCTGACTTTC. Translating gives CASSLEVSSGANVLTF.

The chain couples TRBV10-2 to TRBJ2-5; 11 bases fit TRBD2. From germline, CDR1 is WSHSY and CDR2 SAAADI. V gave up 4 bases and J gave up 2 bases; unmatched junction bases: 3. This CDR3 has 15 residues. The CDR3 region has the DNA TGCGCCAGCAGTGCGCGACTAGCGGGACAAGAGACCCAGTACTTC. This sequence encodes CASSARLAGQETQYF.

V usage is TRBV7-2 and J usage is TRBJ1-5; no reliable D call. The V gene lost 1 base and the J gene lost 2 bases, with 12 bases spanning the gap. Germline V gene sequence: CDR1 SGHTA, CDR2 FQGNSA. This CDR3 region has 16 residues. The CDR3 is CASSLGGSSRNQPQHF. Written as DNA, the CDR3 is TGTGCCAGCAGCTTAGGAGGGAGTAGTCGCAATCAGCCCCAGCATTTT.

The CDR3 loop reads CSVQADRDEQFF. The CDR3 DNA follows: TGCAGCGTTCAAGCCGACAGGGATGAGCAGTTCTTC. This chain joins TRBV29-1 and TRBJ2-1, with TRBD1 matching over 7 bases. This CDR3 comprises 12 residues. Germline loops: CDR1 SQVTM, CDR2 ANQGSEA. V shed 5 bases, J shed 8 bases, and the junction held 6 bases outside the gene matches.

The genes are TRBV19 and TRBJ1-5; D not resolved. Trimming took off 5 bases at V and 2 bases at J, with 13 bases between the two ends. The CDR3 has 15 residues. CDR1 and CDR2 from the germline V gene are LNHDA and SQIVND (reference sequence). CDR3 amino acids: CASSFMTKGNQPQHF. In DNA, the CDR3 is TGTGCCAGTAGTTTTATGACGAAGGGCAATCAGCCCCAGCATTTT.

This chain links TRBV28 with TRBJ2-7; the match to TRBD1 covers 8 bases. The CDR3 loop spans 16 amino acids. CDR1 is MDHEN and CDR2 is SYDVKM in the germline V gene. The trim removed 6 bases at V and 2 bases at J, leaving 12 bases unmatched. The CDR3 sequence: CASSSIPDRVTYEQYF. In DNA, the CDR3 is TGTGCCAGCAGCTCGATCCCGGACAGGGTTACCTACGAGCAGTACTTC.

V is TRBV9 and J is TRBJ2-7; no clear D. Deletions cut 2 bases from V and 5 bases from J, with 14 bases between. This CDR3 is 14 amino acids long. Germline V gene data show CDR1 as SGDLS and CDR2 as YYNGEE. The CDR3 region has the DNA TGTGCCAGCAGCGTCGGGCAGAGACCCCACGAGCAGTACTTC. Translation gives CASSVGQRPHEQYF. Variable domain in full (rest from reference TRBV9 and TRBJ2-7): DSGVTQTPKHLITATGQRVTLRCSPRSGDLSVYWYQQSLDQGLQFLIQYYNGEERAKGNILERFSAQQFPDLHSELNLSSLELGDSALYFCASSVGQRPHEQYFGPGTRLTVT.